What follows describes a single TCR beta chain. Its matching antigen is unknown. All of the isolated RNA was reverse transcribed, so expressed TCRB transcripts were sequenced. Method: immunoSEQ multiplex PCR; TCRdb's copy keeps in-frame clones and lacks some. Among about 660,000 clones listed, about 14% were seen once. Sorting based on CD45RO/CCR7/CD25/CD127/CD95/CD27 separated CD4+ naive, central memory, regulatory and stem cell-like memory cells. Purities over 98% were achieved in all sorted populations. This specimen belongs to a study of beta chain features in type 1 diabetes. Study-level information: No age, gender or cell yield differences were seen between patients and healthy donors.

This CDR3 is 10 amino acids long. Per germline, CDR1 SGHTA and CDR2 FQGNSA. V gave up 5 bases and J gave up 8 bases, with 6 bases separating them. Study results and caveats: People with Type 1 diabetes carried modestly yet significantly shorter TCRB CDR3s in all four CD4+ subsets.

This receptor was obtained from a man between 18 and 29 years old with type 1 diabetes. Sequenced input: naive CD4+ T cells from blood. J is TRBJ1-1 and V is TRBV7-2, with no clear D. CDR3 sequence (DNA): TGTGCCAGCAGCATGACAGAAGCTTTCTTT. Residues: CASSMTEAFF.